This T cell receptor (beta chain) derives from a study of control samples from healthy donors and cancer patients. Sequencing used immunoSEQ multiplex PCR; TCRdb keeps in-frame clones, though not all of them. The sample has 100,000 to 150,000 clones; approximately 90% are singletons. The receptor comes from a young man in good health. Input material: blood.

CDR3 sequence (DNA): TGTGCCAGCTCACCACCAACCTTAAATGAAAAACTGTTTTTT. Translated: CASSPPTLNEKLFF. The rearrangement uses TRBV18 and TRBJ1-4; D ambiguous. CDR1 and CDR2 (germline): KGHSH, LQKENI. CDR3 length: 14 amino acids. V lost 0 bases and J lost 5, with 7 bases in between.